Described below is a single TCR beta chain sequence and its context. The clone's antigen remains unknown. No much larger clone is present one base from it, and per-base qualities are unavailable. V sheds 7 bases and J sheds 0 bases, leaving 12 bases between their ends. The germline V gene (reference sequence) specifies MNHNY as CDR1 and SVGAGI as CDR2. Spanning cysteine to phenylalanine, the CDR3 consists of 14 amino acids. The retained sequence is limited to the CDR3, 42 bases, with the frame set at the first base. These data originate in a study of CD4+ T cells in melanoma (dated by TCRdb to between 2022 and 2023). Regarding the complete study: Neoantigen-specific CD4+ T cells in human melanoma were what the study investigated. The full study reports these points: Neoantigen-specific CD4+ T cells were reported to be correlated with the function of CD8+ T cells, macrophages and B cells. Diverse differentiation states were reported to be shown by neoantigen-specific CD4+ T cells in melanoma.

Donors were patients with melanoma. Libraries were made using the immunoSEQ multiplex PCR assay. Sourced from immuneACCESS, this table was stored by TCRdb with only in-frame sequences that have V and J called. A share of the clones is absent; for the studies checked, an unresolved V gene accounts for under half, and the remainder has no known explanation. Recorded for this sample are about 120,000 clones; approximately 92% of them occurred a single time. The top ten clones comprise about 3.5% of the sample. The receptor's source is a human donor with melanoma. The sequence joins TRBV6-6 to TRBJ2-5, with TRBD2 tentatively as D gene (5 bases match). Source material: peripheral blood. The DNA is as follows: TGTGCCAGCACGGGAAACTCGTACCAAGAGACCCAGTACTTC. The encoded protein is CASTGNSYQETQYF.